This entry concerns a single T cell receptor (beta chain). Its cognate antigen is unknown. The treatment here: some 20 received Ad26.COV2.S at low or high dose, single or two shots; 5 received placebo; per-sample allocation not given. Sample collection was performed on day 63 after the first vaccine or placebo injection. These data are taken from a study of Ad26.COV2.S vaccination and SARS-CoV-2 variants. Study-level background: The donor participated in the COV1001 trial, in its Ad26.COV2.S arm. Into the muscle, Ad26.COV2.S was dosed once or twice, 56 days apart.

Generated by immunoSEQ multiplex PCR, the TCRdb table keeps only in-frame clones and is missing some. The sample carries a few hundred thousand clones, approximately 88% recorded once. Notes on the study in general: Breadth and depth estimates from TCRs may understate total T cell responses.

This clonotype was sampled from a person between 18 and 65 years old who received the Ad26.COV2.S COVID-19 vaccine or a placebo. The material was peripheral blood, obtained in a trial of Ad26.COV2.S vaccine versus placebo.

The CDR3: CASSLDAGVGNTIYF. In DNA, the CDR3 is TGTGCCAGCAGCTTAGACGCGGGGGTTGGAAACACCATATATTTT. The chain is built from TRBV7-7 and TRBJ1-3; TRBD1 is a possible D gene (5 bases). V was trimmed by 1 base and J by 3 bases, leaving 10 bases between them. The CDR3 has 15 residues. Per germline, CDR1 SSHAT and CDR2 FNYEAQ (reference sequence).